This T cell receptor (beta chain) was retrieved from a study of shared clonotypes between healthy human individuals. Trimming cost V 2 bases and J 4 bases; bases outside gene matches: 6. CDR1 and CDR2 (germline): PRHDT, FYEKMQ (reference sequence). CDR3 length: 15 amino acids. The protocol was immunoSEQ multiplex PCR, while the TCRdb copy is restricted to in-frame clones and leaves out a portion. The sample lists roughly 1,500,000 clones; around 98.5% were seen once. Material for sequencing was naive CD4+ T cells sorted from blood. Indicated subset: CD45RA+ positively selected. The sequence came from a man aged 25-40 years in good health. The V call is TRBV13, the J call TRBJ1-1; 8 bases fit TRBD1. The CDR3 loop reads CASSLRRTGITEAFF. CDR3 DNA sequence: TGTGCCAGCAGCTTAAGGCGGACAGGGATCACTGAAGCTTTCTTT.